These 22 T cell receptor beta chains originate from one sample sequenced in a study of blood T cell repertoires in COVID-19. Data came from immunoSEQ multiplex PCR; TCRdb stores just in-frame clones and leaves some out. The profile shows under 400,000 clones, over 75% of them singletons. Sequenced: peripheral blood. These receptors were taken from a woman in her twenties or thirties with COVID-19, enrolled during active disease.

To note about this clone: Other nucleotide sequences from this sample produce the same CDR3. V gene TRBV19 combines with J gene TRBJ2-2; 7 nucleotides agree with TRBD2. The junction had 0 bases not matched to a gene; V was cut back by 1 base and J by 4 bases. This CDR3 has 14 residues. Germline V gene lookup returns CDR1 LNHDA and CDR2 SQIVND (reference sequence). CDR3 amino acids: CASSIAGGTGELFF. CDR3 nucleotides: TGTGCCAGTAGTATAGCGGGAGGCACCGGGGAGCTGTTTTTT.

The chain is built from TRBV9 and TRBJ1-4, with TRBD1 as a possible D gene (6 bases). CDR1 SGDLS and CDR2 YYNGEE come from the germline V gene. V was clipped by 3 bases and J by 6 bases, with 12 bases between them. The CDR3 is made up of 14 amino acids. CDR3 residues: CASSATGWDEKLFF. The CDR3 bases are TGTGCCAGCAGCGCTACAGGGTGGGATGAAAAACTGTTTTTT.

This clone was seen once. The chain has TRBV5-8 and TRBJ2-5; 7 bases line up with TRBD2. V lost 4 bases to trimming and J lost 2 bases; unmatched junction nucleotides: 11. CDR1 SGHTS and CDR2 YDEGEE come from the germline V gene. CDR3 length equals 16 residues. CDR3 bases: TGTGCCAGCAGCCTTTGGCTCGGGACTATACAAGAGACCCAGTACTTC. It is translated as CASSLWLGTIQETQYF.

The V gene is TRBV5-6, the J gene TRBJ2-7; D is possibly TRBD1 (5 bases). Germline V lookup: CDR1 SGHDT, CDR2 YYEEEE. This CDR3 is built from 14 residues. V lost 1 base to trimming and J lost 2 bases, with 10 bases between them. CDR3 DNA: TGTGCCAGCAGCTTGTTAGGGGTTCCCTACGAGCAGTACTTC. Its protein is CASSLLGVPYEQYF. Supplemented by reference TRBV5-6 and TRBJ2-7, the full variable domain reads DAGVTQSPTHLIKTRGQQVTLRCSPKSGHDTVSWYQQALGQGPQFIFQYYEEEERQRGNFPDRFSGHQFPNYSSELNVNALLLGDSALYLCASSLLGVPYEQYFGPGTRLTVT.

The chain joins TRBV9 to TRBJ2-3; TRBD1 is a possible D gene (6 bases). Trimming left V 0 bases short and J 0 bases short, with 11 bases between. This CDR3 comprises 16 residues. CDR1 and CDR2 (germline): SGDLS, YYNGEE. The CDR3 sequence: CASSVVGAGSTDTQYF. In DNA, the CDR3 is TGTGCCAGCAGCGTAGTGGGGGCGGGTAGCACAGATACGCAGTATTTT.

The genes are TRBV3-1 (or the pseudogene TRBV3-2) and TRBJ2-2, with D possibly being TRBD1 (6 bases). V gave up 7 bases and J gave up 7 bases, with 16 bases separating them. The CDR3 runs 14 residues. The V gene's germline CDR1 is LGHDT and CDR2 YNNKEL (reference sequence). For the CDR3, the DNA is TGTGCCAGCACCCTAAGGGGGACGTACGGGGAGCTGTTTTTT. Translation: CASTLRGTYGELFF.

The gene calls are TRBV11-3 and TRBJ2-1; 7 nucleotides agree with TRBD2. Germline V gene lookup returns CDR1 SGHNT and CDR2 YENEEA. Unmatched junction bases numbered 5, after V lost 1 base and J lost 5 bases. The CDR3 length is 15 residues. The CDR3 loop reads CASSLVGGEDNEQFF. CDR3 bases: TGTGCCAGCAGCTTAGTGGGGGGGGAAGACAATGAGCAGTTCTTC.

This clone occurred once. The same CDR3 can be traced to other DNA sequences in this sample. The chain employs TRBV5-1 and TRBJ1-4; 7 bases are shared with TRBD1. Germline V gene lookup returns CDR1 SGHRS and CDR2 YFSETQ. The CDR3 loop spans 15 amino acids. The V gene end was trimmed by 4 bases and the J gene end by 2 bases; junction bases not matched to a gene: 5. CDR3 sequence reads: CASSPTGATNEKLFF. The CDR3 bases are TGCGCCAGCAGCCCTACAGGGGCGACTAATGAAAAACTGTTTTTT.

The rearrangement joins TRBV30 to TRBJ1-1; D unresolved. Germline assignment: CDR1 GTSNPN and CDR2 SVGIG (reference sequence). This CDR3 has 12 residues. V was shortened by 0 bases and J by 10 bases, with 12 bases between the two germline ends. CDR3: CAWSVYNSLAFF. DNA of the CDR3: TGTGCCTGGAGTGTGTACAATTCATTAGCTTTCTTT.

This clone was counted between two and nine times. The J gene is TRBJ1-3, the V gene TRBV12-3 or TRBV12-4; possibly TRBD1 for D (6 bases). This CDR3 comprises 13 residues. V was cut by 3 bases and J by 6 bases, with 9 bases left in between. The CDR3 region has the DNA TGTGCCAGCAGTTTGGGGACAACAAACACCATATATTTT. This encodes CASSLGTTNTIYF.

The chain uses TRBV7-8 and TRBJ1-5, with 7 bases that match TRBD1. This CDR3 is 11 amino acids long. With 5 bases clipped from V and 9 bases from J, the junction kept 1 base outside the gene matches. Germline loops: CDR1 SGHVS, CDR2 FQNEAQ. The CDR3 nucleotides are TGTGCCAGCAGCCCAGGGGGGCCCCAGCATTTT. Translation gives CASSPGGPQHF.

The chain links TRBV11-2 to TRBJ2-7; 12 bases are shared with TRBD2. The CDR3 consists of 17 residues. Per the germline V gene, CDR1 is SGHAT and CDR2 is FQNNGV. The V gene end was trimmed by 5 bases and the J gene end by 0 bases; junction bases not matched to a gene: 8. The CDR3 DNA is TGTGCCAGCAGCGACCCTAGCGGGAGGGAAATCTCCTACGAGCAGTACTTC. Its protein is CASSDPSGREISYEQYF.

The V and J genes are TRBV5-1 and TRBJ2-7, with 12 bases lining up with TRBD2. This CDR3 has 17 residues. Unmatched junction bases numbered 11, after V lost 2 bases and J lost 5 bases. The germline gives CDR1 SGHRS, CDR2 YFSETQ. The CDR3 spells CASSLGASGRANDEQYF. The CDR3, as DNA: TGCGCCAGCAGCTTAGGGGCTAGCGGGAGGGCCAACGACGAGCAGTACTTC.

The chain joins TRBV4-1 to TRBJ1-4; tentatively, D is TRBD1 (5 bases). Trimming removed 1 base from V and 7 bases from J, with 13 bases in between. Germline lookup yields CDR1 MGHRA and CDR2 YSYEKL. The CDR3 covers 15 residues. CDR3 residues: CASSQGTRVSEKLFF. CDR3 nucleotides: TGCGCCAGCAGCCAAGGGACAAGAGTAAGTGAAAAACTGTTTTTT.

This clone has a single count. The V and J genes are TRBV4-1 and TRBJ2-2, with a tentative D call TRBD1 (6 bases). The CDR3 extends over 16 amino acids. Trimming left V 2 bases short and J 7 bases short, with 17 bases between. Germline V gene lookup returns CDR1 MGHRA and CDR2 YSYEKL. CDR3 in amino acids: CASSQLGTLGVGELFF. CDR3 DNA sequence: TGCGCCAGCAGCCAACTTGGGACACTCGGGGTCGGGGAGCTGTTTTTT.

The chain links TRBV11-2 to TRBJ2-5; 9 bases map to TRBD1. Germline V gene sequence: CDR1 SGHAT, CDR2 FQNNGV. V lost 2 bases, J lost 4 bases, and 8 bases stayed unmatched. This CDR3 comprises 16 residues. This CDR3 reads CASSLPGTGFRETQYF. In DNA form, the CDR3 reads TGTGCCAGCAGCTTACCCGGGACAGGGTTCAGAGAGACCCAGTACTTC.

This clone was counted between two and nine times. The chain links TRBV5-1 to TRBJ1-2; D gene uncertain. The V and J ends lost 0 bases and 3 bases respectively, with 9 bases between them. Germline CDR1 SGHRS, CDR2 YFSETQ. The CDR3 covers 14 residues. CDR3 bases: TGCGCCAGCAGCTTGGAGCGGGGAGACTATGGCTACACCTTC. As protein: CASSLERGDYGYTF.

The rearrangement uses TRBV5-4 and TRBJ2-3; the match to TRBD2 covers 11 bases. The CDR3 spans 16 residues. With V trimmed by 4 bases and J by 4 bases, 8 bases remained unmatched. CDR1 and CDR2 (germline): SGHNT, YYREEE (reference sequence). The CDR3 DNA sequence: TGTGCCAGCAGCCCCCACCCTAGCGGGAGGTCAGATACGCAGTATTTT. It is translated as CASSPHPSGRSDTQYF. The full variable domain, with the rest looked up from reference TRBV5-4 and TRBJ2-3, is ETGVTQSPTHLIKTRGQQVTLRCSSQSGHNTVSWYQQALGQGPQFIFQYYREEENGRGNFPPRFSGLQFPNYSSELNVNALELDDSALYLCASSPHPSGRSDTQYFGPGTRLTVL.

In DNA, the CDR3 is TGCGCCAGCAGGACCCTCGGGTGGGGGGAAACCGGGGAGCTGTTTTTT. Protein product: CASRTLGWGETGELFF. The chain combines TRBV10-2 with TRBJ2-2; D may be TRBD2 (6 bases). Germline assignment: CDR1 WSHSY and CDR2 SAAADI. CDR3 length: 16 residues. V lost 6 bases to trimming and J lost 5 bases, with 19 bases between them.

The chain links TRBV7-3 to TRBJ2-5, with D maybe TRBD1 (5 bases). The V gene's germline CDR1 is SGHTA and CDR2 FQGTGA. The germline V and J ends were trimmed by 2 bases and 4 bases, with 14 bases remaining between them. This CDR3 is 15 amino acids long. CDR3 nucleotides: TGTGCCAGCAGCTTACAAGGGGTGGACACAGAGACCCAGTACTTC. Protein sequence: CASSLQGVDTETQYF.

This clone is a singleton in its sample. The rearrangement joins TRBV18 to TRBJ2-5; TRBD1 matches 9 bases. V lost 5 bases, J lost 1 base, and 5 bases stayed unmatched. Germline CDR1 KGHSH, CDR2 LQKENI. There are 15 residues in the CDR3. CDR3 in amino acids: CASSSPGQGQETQYF. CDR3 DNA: TGTGCCAGCTCATCCCCGGGACAGGGCCAAGAGACCCAGTACTTC.

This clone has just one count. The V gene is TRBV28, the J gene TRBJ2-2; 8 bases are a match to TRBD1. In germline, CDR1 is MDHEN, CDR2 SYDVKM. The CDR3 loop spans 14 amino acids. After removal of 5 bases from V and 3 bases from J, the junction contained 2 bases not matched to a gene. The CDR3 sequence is CASSDRGYTGELFF. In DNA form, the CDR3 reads TGTGCCAGCAGTGACAGGGGTTACACCGGGGAGCTGTTTTTT.